The clone carrying this T cell receptor beta chain appeared many times. These data originate in a study of blood T cell repertoires in COVID-19. Overall study context: Acute-phase and convalescent COVID-19 samples originated in the United States, Italy and Spain. From T cells, B-cell-depleted T cells, or PBMCs came the material, which was cDNA or gDNA.

Trimming removed 7 bases at V and 1 base at J, with 11 bases between. This CDR3 has 14 residues. Per the germline V gene, CDR1 is SNHLY and CDR2 is FYNNEI. Per the original data handling: Estimation of nucleated cell counts relied on the amplification of reference gene primers. Profiling relied on immunoSEQ multiplex PCR, and the TCRdb table lists in-frame clones only, not all of them. V and J calls and clone size come straight from that table; D and trimming were deduced from the DNA. This sample has about 250,000 clones, with about four fifths found just once. This chain joins TRBV2 and TRBJ1-5; a possible D gene is TRBD1 (5 bases). Sequencing was performed on peripheral blood. This sequence was found in a man at least 80 years old with acute or convalescent COVID-19. CDR3 DNA sequence: TGTGCCAGCAATAAGAGACAGAGCAATCAGCCCCAGCATTTT. This translates into CASNKRQSNQPQHF.